Given below is one T cell receptor (beta chain) in context. V shed 1 base and J 11 bases; nucleotides not matched to a gene: 5. Germline V CDR1 and CDR2: SNHLY, FYNNEI. This CDR3 contains 13 residues. In the authors' workflow: From reference gene primer amplification, estimates of nucleated cell counts were derived. Sequencing was performed with immunoSEQ multiplex PCR; in TCRdb, only in-frame clones are kept and a portion is missing. V and J calls plus clone size are reproduced from that table; the DNA served to infer D and trimming. Of about 77,000 clones listed, under 95% are singletons. This entry comes from a study of blood T cell repertoires in COVID-19. Across the study: Researchers got acute and convalescent COVID-19 samples from the United States, Italy and Spain. Sources were T cells, B-cell-depleted T cells, or PBMCs; the material itself was cDNA or gDNA.

The sample comprised peripheral blood. The TCR originated in a woman of 80 years or more with active or convalescent COVID-19. The rearrangement joins TRBV2 to TRBJ2-1; 7 bases align to TRBD1. In DNA, the CDR3 is TGTGCCAGCAGTGAAGAGGTACAGGGGAAGCAGTTCTTC. This gives the protein CASSEEVQGKQFF.